This T cell receptor (beta chain) was captured in a study of human T cells and chemical hapten exposure. Broader study findings: Expanded TCRs formed significantly more large CDR3 similarity clusters than controls.

In its sample, this clonotype was seen a few times. The antigen is not known. The time point denotes: patch test 1, 2 weeks after DPC sensitization. Treatment described: therapeutic diphenylcyclopropenone sensitization with weekly scalp DPC. The study drew its donors from alopecia patients who were 18 to 70 years old and suitable for DPC. The ends lost 4 bases at V and 6 bases at J; junction bases unmatched: 8. Germline CDR1 is SNHLY and CDR2 is FYNNEI. This CDR3 comprises 14 residues. Per the original methods: With a range of about 20,000 to 750,000, the median per sample was around 96,000 TCRs. TCRdb re-called the RACE reads through MiXCR, storing one row per CDR3 protein. These V and J calls originate from TCRdb's pipeline instead of the authors' own analysis. The repertoire has around 120,000 distinct CDR3 sequences, approximately 11% of them found once; the top ten carry under 4.5%.

The specimen was whole blood, collected in connection with sensitization to the hapten diphenylcyclopropenone (DPC). V usage is TRBV2 and J usage is TRBJ1-2; 7 nucleotides match TRBD1. The sequence derives from a woman aged 40 to 55 with alopecia areata. Some clones in this sample may be carry-over from other donors' samples. CDR3 DNA sequence: TGTGCCAGCAGTGGAGGGACAGCCGTACATGGCTACACCTTC. It encodes CASSGGTAVHGYTF. The entire variable domain, with the rest obtained from reference TRBV2 and TRBJ1-2, is as follows: EPEVTQTPSHQVTQMGQEVILRCVPISNHLYFYWYRQILGQKVEFLVSFYNNEISEKSEIFDDQFSVERPDGSNFTLKIRSTKLEDSAMYFCASSGGTAVHGYTFGSGTRLTVV.